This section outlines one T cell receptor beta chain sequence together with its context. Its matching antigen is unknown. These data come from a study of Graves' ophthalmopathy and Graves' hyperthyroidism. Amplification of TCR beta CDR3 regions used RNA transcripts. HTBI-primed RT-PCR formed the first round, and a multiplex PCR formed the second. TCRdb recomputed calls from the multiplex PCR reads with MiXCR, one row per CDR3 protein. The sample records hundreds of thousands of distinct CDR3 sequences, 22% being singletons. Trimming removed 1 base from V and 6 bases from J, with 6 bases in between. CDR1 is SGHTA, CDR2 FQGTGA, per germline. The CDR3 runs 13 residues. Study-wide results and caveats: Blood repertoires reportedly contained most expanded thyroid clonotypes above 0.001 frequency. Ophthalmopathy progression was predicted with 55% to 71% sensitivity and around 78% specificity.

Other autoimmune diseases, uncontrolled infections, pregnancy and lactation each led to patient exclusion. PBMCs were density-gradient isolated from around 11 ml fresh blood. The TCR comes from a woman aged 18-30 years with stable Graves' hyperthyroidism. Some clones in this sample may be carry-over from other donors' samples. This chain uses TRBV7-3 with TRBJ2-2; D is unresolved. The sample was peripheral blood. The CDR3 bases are TGTGCCAGCAGCTTAATGGATTCCGGGGAGCTGTTTTTT. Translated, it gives CASSLMDSGELFF.